This entry lists 14 T cell receptor beta chains sequenced from one sample in a study of T cells in tumors after PD-1 blockade. Libraries were prepared by immunoSEQ multiplex PCR; TCRdb keeps only in-frame clonotypes and omits some of them. The sample yields hundreds of clones, 65% to 75% seen once. The sample consisted of tumor tissue, taken after anti-PD-1 treatment. Every receptor here comes from a human donor with basal cell carcinoma.

The chain has TRBV7-6 and TRBJ2-5; unclear D gene. Trimming removed 2 bases from V and 0 bases from J, with 1 base in between. The germline CDR1 and CDR2 sequences are SGHVS and FNYEAQ. The CDR3 has 12 amino acids. CDR3 bases: TGTGCCAGCAGCTTACACCAAGAGACCCAGTACTTC. Protein: CASSLHQETQYF.

This rearrangement joins TRBV7-6 to TRBJ2-4; D ambiguous. CDR3 length: 14 residues. Looked up from germline, CDR1 is SGHVS and CDR2 is FNYEAQ. Trimming left V 2 bases short and J 4 bases short, with 9 bases between. This CDR3 is CASSLSQAKNIQYF. The DNA of the CDR3 is TGTGCCAGCAGCTTAAGCCAGGCTAAAAACATTCAGTACTTC.

The gene calls are TRBV2 and TRBJ1-4, with 7 bases fitting TRBD1. Germline V lookup: CDR1 SNHLY, CDR2 FYNNEI. CDR3 length: 14 amino acids. J gave up 3 bases and V 8 bases, and 6 bases lay outside the gene matches. This CDR3 is CASDPGTANEKLFF. The CDR3, as DNA: TGTGCCAGCGATCCCGGGACAGCTAATGAAAAACTGTTTTTT. Using reference TRBV2 and TRBJ1-4 for the parts outside the CDR3, the full variable domain is EPEVTQTPSHQVTQMGQEVILRCVPISNHLYFYWYRQILGQKVEFLVSFYNNEISEKSEIFDDQFSVERPDGSNFTLKIRSTKLEDSAMYFCASDPGTANEKLFFGSGTQLSVL.

This clone has just one count. The V call is TRBV12-3 or TRBV12-4, the J call TRBJ1-2; no clear D gene. V was trimmed by 6 bases and J by 4 bases, leaving 12 bases between them. The CDR3 is made up of 13 amino acids. Here the CDR3 reads CASSPDSGYGYTF. DNA of the CDR3: TGTGCCAGCAGCCCTGACTCGGGCTATGGCTACACCTTC.

This rearrangement joins TRBV14 to TRBJ2-7; D unclear. Between the trimmed V and J ends, which lost 1 base and 6 bases, there was a span of 10 bases. Per the germline V gene, CDR1 is SGHDN and CDR2 is FVKESK. This CDR3 is 13 amino acids long. CDR3 bases: TGTGCCAGCAGCCAAGCGACCTCCCGCGAGCAGTACTTC. This translates into CASSQATSREQYF. Filled out from reference TRBV14 and TRBJ2-7, the complete variable domain reads EAGVTQFPSHSVIEKGQTVTLRCDPISGHDNLYWYRRVMGKEIKFLLHFVKESKQDESGMPNNRFLAERTGGTYSTLKVQPAELEDSGVYFCASSQATSREQYFGPGTRLTVT.

V gene TRBV7-2 combines with J gene TRBJ2-2; 13 bases align to TRBD2. Losses at the gene ends were 8 bases for V and 4 bases for J; bases not matched to a gene: 4. This CDR3 region has 15 residues. The germline V gene has CDR1 SGHTA and CDR2 FQGNSA. The CDR3 is CASARLAGGTGELFF. Written as DNA, the CDR3 is TGTGCCAGCGCGCGACTAGCGGGAGGCACCGGGGAGCTGTTTTTT.

The chain is built from TRBV24-1 and TRBJ2-1; D remains unclear. The V gene lost 3 bases and the J gene lost 8 bases, with 13 bases spanning the gap. The CDR3 loop spans 14 amino acids. The germline V gene encodes CDR1 KGHDR and CDR2 SFDVKD. The CDR3 DNA sequence: TGTGCCACCAGTGATCTTTTCCCGCACGATGAGCAGTTCTTC. This encodes CATSDLFPHDEQFF.

This clone appeared a few times. CDR3 residues: CASSSVSSGNTIYF. The CDR3 bases are TGTGCCAGCAGCTCGGTCAGCTCTGGAAACACCATATATTTT. The rearrangement links TRBV7-9 to TRBJ1-3; D is ambiguous. V was pared by 4 bases and J by 0 bases, with 7 bases between. The CDR3 has 14 residues. The germline gives CDR1 SEHNR, CDR2 FQNEAQ (reference sequence).

This chain's CDR3 is CASSTPTGVGEAFF. The CDR3 bases are TGTGCCAGCAGCACACCAACAGGGGTTGGAGAAGCTTTCTTT. This sequence joins TRBV5-4 and TRBJ1-1, with TRBD1 matching 7 bases. The V gene end was trimmed by 4 bases and the J gene end by 8 bases; junction bases not matched to a gene: 11. Germline-derived CDR1 and CDR2 are SGHNT and YYREEE (reference sequence). CDR3 length equals 14 residues. Filled out from reference TRBV5-4 and TRBJ1-1, the complete variable domain reads ETGVTQSPTHLIKTRGQQVTLRCSSQSGHNTVSWYQQALGQGPQFIFQYYREEENGRGNFPPRFSGLQFPNYSSELNVNALELDDSALYLCASSTPTGVGEAFFGQGTRLTVV.

This sequence joins TRBV9 and TRBJ2-7; 9 bases are shared with TRBD1. With V trimmed by 2 bases and J by 5 bases, 5 bases remained unmatched. CDR3 size: 14 residues. CDR1 is SGDLS and CDR2 is YYNGEE in the germline V gene. CDR3 sequence: CASSVTGGSDEQYF. For the CDR3, the DNA is TGTGCCAGCAGCGTTACAGGGGGCTCGGACGAGCAGTACTTC. Complete variable domain (other parts from reference TRBV9 and TRBJ2-7): DSGVTQTPKHLITATGQRVTLRCSPRSGDLSVYWYQQSLDQGLQFLIQYYNGEERAKGNILERFSAQQFPDLHSELNLSSLELGDSALYFCASSVTGGSDEQYFGPGTRLTVT.

This chain uses TRBV30 with TRBJ1-5; 12 nucleotides align to TRBD1. Trimming removed 3 bases from V and 6 bases from J; junction bases left unmatched: 6. CDR1 is GTSNPN, CDR2 SVGIG, per germline (reference sequence). The CDR3 contains 15 residues. DNA of the CDR3: TGTGCCTGGAGGGCCGGGACAGGGGGCCGTCAGCCCCAGCATTTT. Translation gives CAWRAGTGGRQPQHF.

This rearrangement joins TRBV21-1 to TRBJ1-1. TRBV21-1 represents a pseudogene. This CDR3 contains 16 residues. The CDR3 bases are TGTGCCAGCAGTCTCGTGCTAGACACAATTCGCACTGAAGCTTTCTTT. Protein sequence: CASSLVLDTIRTEAFF.

In DNA form, the CDR3 reads TGCGCCAGCAGCGTACAACAGGGATCTGGAAACACCATATATTTT. It codes for CASSVQQGSGNTIYF. The chain couples TRBV5-1 to TRBJ1-3; perhaps TRBD1 as D (6 bases). Germline V gene data show CDR1 as SGHRS and CDR2 as YFSETQ. V lost 4 bases to trimming and J lost 1 base, with 12 bases between them. The CDR3 loop spans 15 amino acids. Full variable domain (outside the CDR3, taken from reference TRBV5-1 and TRBJ1-3): KAGVTQTPRYLIKTRGQQVTLSCSPISGHRSVSWYQQTPGQGLQFLFEYFSETQRNKGNFPGRFSGRQFSNSRSEMNVSTLELGDSALYLCASSVQQGSGNTIYFGEGSWLTVV.

Here the CDR3 reads CASSRGQGNSGANVLTF. CDR3 coding DNA: TGTGCCAGCAGCCGGGGACAGGGGAACTCTGGGGCCAACGTCCTGACTTTC. This chain links TRBV3-1 (or the pseudogene TRBV3-2) with TRBJ2-6; TRBD1 agrees at 10 bases. This CDR3 has 17 residues. CDR1 is LGHDT and CDR2 is YNNKEL in the germline V gene (reference sequence). Trimming took 4 bases from V and 0 from J; bases not matched to a gene: 3.